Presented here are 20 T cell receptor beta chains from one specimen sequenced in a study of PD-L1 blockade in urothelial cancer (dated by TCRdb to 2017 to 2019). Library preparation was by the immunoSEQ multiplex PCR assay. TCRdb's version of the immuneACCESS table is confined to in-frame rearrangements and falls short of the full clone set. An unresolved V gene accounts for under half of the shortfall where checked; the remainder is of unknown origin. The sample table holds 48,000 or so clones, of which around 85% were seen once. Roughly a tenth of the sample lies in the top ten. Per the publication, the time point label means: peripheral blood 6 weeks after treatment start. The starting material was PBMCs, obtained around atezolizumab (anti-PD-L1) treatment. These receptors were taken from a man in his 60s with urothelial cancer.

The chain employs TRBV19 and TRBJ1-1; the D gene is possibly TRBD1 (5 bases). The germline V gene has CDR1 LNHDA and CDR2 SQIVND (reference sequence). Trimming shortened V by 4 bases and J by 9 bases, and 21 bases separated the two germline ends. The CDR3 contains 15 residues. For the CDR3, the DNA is TGTGCCAGTAGTAACACAGGTAGCTCTAGTGGTAAAGCTTTCTTT. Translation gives CASSNTGSSSGKAFF. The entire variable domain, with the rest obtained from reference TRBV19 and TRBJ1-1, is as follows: DGGITQSPKYLFRKEGQNVTLSCEQNLNHDAMYWYRQDPGQGLRLIYYSQIVNDFQKGDIAEGYSVSREKKESFPLTVTSAQKNPTAFYLCASSNTGSSSGKAFFGQGTRLTVV.

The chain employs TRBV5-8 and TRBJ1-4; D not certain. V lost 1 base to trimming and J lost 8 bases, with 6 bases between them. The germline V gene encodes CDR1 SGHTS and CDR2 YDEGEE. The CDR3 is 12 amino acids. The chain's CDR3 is CASSLKAEKLFF. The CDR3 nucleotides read TGTGCCAGCAGCTTGAAAGCCGAAAAACTGTTTTTT.

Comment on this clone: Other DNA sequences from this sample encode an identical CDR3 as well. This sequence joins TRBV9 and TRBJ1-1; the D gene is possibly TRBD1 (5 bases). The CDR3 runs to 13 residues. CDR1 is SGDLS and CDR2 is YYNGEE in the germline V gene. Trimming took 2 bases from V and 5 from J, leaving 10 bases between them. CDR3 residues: CASSVTGGTEAFF. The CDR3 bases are TGTGCCAGCAGCGTTACAGGTGGAACTGAAGCTTTCTTT. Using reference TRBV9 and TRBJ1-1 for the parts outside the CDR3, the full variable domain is DSGVTQTPKHLITATGQRVTLRCSPRSGDLSVYWYQQSLDQGLQFLIQYYNGEERAKGNILERFSAQQFPDLHSELNLSSLELGDSALYFCASSVTGGTEAFFGQGTRLTVV.

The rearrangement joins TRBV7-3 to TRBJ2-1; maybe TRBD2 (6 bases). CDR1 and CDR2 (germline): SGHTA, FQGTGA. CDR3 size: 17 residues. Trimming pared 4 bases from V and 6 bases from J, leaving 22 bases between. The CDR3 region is CASSSRLAGSIPNEQFF. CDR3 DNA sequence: TGTGCCAGCAGCTCCAGACTGGCGGGGTCCATACCCAATGAGCAGTTCTTC.

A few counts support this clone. The CDR3 spells CASSLVLAGSYEQYF. The CDR3 coding sequence is TGCGCCAGCAGCTTGGTGCTAGCGGGAAGCTACGAGCAGTACTTC. The rearrangement links TRBV5-1 to TRBJ2-7; 9 nucleotides line up with TRBD2. Germline assignment: CDR1 SGHRS and CDR2 YFSETQ. The ends lost 0 bases at V and 3 bases at J; junction bases unmatched: 4. There are 15 residues in the CDR3.

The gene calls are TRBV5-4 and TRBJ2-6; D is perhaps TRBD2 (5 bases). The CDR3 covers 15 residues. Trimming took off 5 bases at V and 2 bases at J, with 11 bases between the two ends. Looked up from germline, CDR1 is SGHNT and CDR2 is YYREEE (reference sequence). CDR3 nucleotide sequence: TGTGCCAGCAGTCTTTTCGGGACTGGGGCCAACGTCCTGACTTTC. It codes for CASSLFGTGANVLTF. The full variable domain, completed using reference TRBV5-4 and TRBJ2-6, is ETGVTQSPTHLIKTRGQQVTLRCSSQSGHNTVSWYQQALGQGPQFIFQYYREEENGRGNFPPRFSGLQFPNYSSELNVNALELDDSALYLCASSLFGTGANVLTFGAGSRLTVL.

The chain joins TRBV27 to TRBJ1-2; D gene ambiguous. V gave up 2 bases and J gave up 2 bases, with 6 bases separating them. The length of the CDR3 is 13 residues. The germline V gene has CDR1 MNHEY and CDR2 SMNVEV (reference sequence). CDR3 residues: CASSLRRNYGYTF. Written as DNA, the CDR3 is TGTGCCAGCAGTTTACGGCGGAACTATGGCTACACCTTC.

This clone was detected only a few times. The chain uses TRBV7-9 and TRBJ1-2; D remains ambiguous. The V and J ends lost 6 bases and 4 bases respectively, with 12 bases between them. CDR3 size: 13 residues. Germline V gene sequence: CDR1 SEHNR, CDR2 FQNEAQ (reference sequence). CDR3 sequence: CASRSPGSYGYTF. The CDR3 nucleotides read TGTGCCAGCAGATCACCCGGTAGCTATGGCTACACCTTC.

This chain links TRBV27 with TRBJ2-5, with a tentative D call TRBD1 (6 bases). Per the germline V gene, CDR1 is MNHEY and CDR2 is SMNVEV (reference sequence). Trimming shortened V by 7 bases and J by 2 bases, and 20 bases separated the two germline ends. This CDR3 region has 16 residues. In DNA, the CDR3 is TGTGCCAGCACCCCTAGGGGGACACCCTCTCAAGAGACCCAGTACTTC. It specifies CASTPRGTPSQETQYF.

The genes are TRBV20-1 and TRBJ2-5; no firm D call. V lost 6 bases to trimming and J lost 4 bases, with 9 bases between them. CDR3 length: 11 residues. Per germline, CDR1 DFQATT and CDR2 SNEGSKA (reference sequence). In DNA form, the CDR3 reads TGCAGTGCCCCCACCAGAGAGACCCAGTACTTC. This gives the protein CSAPTRETQYF.

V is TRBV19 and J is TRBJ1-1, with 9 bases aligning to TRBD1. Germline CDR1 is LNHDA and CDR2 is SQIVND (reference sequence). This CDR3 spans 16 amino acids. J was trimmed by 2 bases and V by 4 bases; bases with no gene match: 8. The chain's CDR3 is CASSTTGGGRNTEAFF. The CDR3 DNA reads TGTGCCAGTAGTACCACAGGGGGCGGGAGAAACACTGAAGCTTTCTTT.

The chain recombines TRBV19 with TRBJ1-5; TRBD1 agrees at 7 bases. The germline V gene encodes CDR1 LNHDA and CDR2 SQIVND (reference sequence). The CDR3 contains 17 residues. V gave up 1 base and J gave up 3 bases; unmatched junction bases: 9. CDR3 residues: CASSIGQGNPNNQPQHF. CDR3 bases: TGTGCCAGTAGTATAGGACAGGGTAACCCTAACAATCAGCCCCAGCATTTT.

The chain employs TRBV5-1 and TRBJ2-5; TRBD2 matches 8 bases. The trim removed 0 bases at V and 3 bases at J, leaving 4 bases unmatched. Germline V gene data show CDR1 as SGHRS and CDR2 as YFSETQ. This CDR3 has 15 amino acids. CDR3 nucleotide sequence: TGCGCCAGCAGCTTGGCACCGACTAGCGAAGAGACCCAGTACTTC. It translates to CASSLAPTSEETQYF.

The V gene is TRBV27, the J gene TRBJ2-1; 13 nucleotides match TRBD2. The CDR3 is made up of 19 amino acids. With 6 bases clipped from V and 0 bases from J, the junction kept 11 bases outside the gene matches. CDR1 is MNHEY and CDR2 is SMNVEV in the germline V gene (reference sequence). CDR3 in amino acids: CASSALRGTSGVSYNEQFF. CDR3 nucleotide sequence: TGTGCCAGCAGCGCACTCCGCGGGACTAGCGGGGTCTCCTACAATGAGCAGTTCTTC.

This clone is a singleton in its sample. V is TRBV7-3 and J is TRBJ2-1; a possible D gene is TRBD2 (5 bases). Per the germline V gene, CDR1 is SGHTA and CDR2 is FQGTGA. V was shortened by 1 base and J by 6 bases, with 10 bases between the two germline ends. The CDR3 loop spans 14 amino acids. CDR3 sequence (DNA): TGTGCCAGCAGCTTAAATCCTAGCAGCAATGAGCAGTTCTTC. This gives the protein CASSLNPSSNEQFF. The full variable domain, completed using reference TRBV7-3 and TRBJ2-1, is GAGVSQTPSNKVTEKGKYVELRCDPISGHTALYWYRQSLGQGPEFLIYFQGTGAADDSGLPNDRFFAVRPEGSVSTLKIQRTERGDSAVYLCASSLNPSSNEQFFGPGTRLTVL.

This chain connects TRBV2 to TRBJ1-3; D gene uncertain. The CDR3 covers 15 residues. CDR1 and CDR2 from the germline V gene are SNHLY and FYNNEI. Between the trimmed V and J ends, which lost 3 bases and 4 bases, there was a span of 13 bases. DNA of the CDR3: TGTGCCAGCAGTGACGTTTTCATCGCGGGAAACACCATATATTTT. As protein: CASSDVFIAGNTIYF. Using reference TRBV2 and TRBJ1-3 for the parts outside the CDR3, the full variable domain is EPEVTQTPSHQVTQMGQEVILRCVPISNHLYFYWYRQILGQKVEFLVSFYNNEISEKSEIFDDQFSVERPDGSNFTLKIRSTKLEDSAMYFCASSDVFIAGNTIYFGEGSWLTVV.

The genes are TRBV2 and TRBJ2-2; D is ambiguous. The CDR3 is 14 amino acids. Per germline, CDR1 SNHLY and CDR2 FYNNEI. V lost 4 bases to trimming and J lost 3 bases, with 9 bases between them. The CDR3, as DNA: TGTGCCAGCAGTGCAAACAGTTACACCGGGGAGCTGTTTTTT. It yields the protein CASSANSYTGELFF.

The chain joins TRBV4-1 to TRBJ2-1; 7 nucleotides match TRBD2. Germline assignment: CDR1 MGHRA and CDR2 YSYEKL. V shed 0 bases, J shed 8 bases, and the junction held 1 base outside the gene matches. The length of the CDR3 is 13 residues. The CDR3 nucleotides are TGCGCCAGCAGCCAAGAGGCGGGGGATGAGCAGTTCTTC. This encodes CASSQEAGDEQFF.

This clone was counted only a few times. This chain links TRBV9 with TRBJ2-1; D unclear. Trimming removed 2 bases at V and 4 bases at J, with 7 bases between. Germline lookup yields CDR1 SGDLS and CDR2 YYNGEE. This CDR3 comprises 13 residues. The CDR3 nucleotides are TGTGCCAGCAGCGTTAACAGTTACAATGAGCAGTTCTTC. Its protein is CASSVNSYNEQFF. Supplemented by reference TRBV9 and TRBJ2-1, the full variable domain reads DSGVTQTPKHLITATGQRVTLRCSPRSGDLSVYWYQQSLDQGLQFLIQYYNGEERAKGNILERFSAQQFPDLHSELNLSSLELGDSALYFCASSVNSYNEQFFGPGTRLTVL.

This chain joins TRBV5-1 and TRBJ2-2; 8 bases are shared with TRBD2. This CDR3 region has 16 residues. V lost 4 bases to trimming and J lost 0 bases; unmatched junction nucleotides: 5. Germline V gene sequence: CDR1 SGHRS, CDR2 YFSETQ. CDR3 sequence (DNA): TGCGCCAGCAGCCGCGGGGGGACTGCGAACACCGGGGAGCTGTTTTTT. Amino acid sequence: CASSRGGTANTGELFF.